The present T cell receptor (beta chain) was sequenced within a study of blood T cell repertoires in COVID-19. Study overall: Both acute and convalescent COVID-19 samples were obtained from the United States, Italy and Spain. In each case, the material was cDNA or gDNA derived from T cells, B-cell-depleted T cells, or PBMCs.

This clone was seen a single time. The CDR3 runs 15 residues. The ends were cut back, 1 base at V and 2 bases at J, with 12 bases in the middle. Germline V CDR1 and CDR2: LGHNA, YNFKEQ. As originally analysed: Reference gene primer amplification in the assay estimated nucleated cell counts. The table came from immunoSEQ multiplex PCR; TCRdb's copy has only in-frame clones and leaves some out. The V and J calls and clone size are taken from that table; D and trimming were inferred from the DNA. This table holds about 130,000 clones, about 79% found once. V is TRBV4-2 and J is TRBJ2-7; D is possibly TRBD2 (6 bases). Sequencing used peripheral blood. The clonotype originates from a woman between 50 and 59 years old with acute or convalescent COVID-19. CDR3 nucleotides: TGTGCCAGCAGCCAAGGGGCGGGGACCGCCTACGAGCAGTACTTC. This sequence encodes CASSQGAGTAYEQYF.